A selection of T cell receptor beta chains follows, all from one sample in a study of blood T cell repertoires in COVID-19. Clones were read by immunoSEQ multiplex PCR, and TCRdb kept only the in-frame ones, dropping some. The data contain 89,000 or so clones, roughly 85% of them singletons. What was sequenced was peripheral blood. All receptors come from an older man with acute or convalescent COVID-19. Both conserved end residues are part of each CDR3. The D gene is left open where the match is weak. The size field is filled for only some rows; it gives once, few, many or a size class.

. TRBJ2-1 TRBD2 TRBV5-4 CASSNGGTTAYNEQFF TGTGCCAGCAGCAATGGCGGGACTACTGCCTACAATGAGCAGTTCTTC
. TRBJ1-3 . TRBV28 CASSRRWSGNTIYF TGTGCCAGCAGTCGGCGGTGGTCTGGAAACACCATATATTTT
. TRBJ2-1 TRBD2 TRBV6-2/TRBV6-3 CASSFKSGSFYNEQFF TGTGCCAGCAGTTTCAAAAGCGGGAGTTTCTACAATGAGCAGTTCTTC
. TRBJ1-2 . TRBV19 CASSTPPRGRGYTF TGTGCCAGTAGTACCCCCCCGCGGGGCAGAGGCTACACCTTC
few TRBJ1-5 . TRBV6-5 CASSSQGISNQPQHF TGTGCCAGCAGCAGTCAGGGTATCAGCAATCAGCCCCAGCATTTT
. TRBJ2-1 . TRBV14 CASSQGGDEQFF TGTGCCAGCAGCCAAGGGGGGGATGAGCAGTTCTTC
. TRBJ1-6 TRBD1 TRBV7-9 CASSPDRGNSPLHF TGTGCCAGCAGCCCCGACAGGGGCAATTCACCCCTCCACTTT
. TRBJ2-5 TRBD1 TRBV24-1 CATSGGQQFQETQYF TGTGCCACCAGTGGGGGACAGCAATTCCAAGAGACCCAGTACTTC
. TRBJ2-1 TRBD2 TRBV19 CASSIERLAGMLSNEQFF TGTGCCAGTAGTATAGAAAGACTAGCGGGAATGTTGTCCAATGAGCAGTTCTTC
. TRBJ2-7 TRBD2 TRBV7-8 CASSASGASYEQYF TGTGCCAGCAGCGCTAGCGGGGCCTCCTACGAGCAGTACTTC
. TRBJ1-2 . TRBV6-1 CASSEAPGQLSTYTF TGTGCCAGCAGTGAAGCCCCTGGACAGTTAAGTACCTACACCTTC
. TRBJ2-1 . TRBV6-1 CASSVYPGIPLVAYNEQFF TGTGCCAGCAGTGTATATCCCGGGATTCCCCTGGTGGCCTACAATGAGCAGTTCTTC
few TRBJ2-7 . TRBV25-1 CASSEGQNSKYF TGTGCCAGCAGTGAAGGACAGAACTCGAAGTACTTC
. TRBJ2-7 . TRBV21-1 CASSSGSGRDPYEQYF TGTGCCAGCAGCAGCGGAAGCGGGAGGGATCCCTACGAGCAGTACTTC
. TRBJ2-1 . TRBV7-9 CASSFGSSAHEQFF TGTGCCAGCAGCTTCGGGTCCTCGGCCCATGAGCAGTTCTTC
once TRBJ2-1 . TRBV5-1 CASSLAGPYGGNEQFF TGCGCCAGCAGCTTGGCCGGTCCATACGGCGGCAATGAGCAGTTCTTC
. TRBJ2-5 TRBD2 TRBV12-3/TRBV12-4 CASSFGGEETQYF TGTGCCAGCAGTTTCGGGGGGGAAGAGACCCAGTACTTC
. TRBJ2-3 . TRBV5-4 CASSLIRSTDTQYF TGTGCCAGCAGCTTGATCCGGAGCACAGATACGCAGTATTTT
once TRBJ1-1 . TRBV2 CASSDPPGPEAFF TGTGCCAGCAGTGACCCCCCAGGCCCTGAAGCTTTCTTT
. TRBJ2-7 TRBD1 TRBV3-1/TRBV3-2 CASSQGTGAYEQYF TGTGCCAGCAGCCAAGGGACAGGGGCCTACGAGCAGTACTTC
. TRBJ1-2 TRBD1 TRBV24-1 CATSGADRTYYGYTF TGTGCCACCAGTGGCGCGGACAGGACCTACTATGGCTACACCTTC
. TRBJ1-2 TRBD1 TRBV29-1 CSVSGTEPNYGYTF TGCAGCGTGTCCGGGACAGAACCTAACTATGGCTACACCTTC
. TRBJ1-2 . TRBV28 CASITGGGKDGYTF TGTGCCAGCATCACTGGGGGGGGGAAGGATGGCTACACCTTC
once TRBJ2-2 TRBD2 TRBV19 CASSILLASGGTGELFF TGTGCCAGTAGTATACTCCTCGCTAGCGGGGGTACCGGGGAGCTGTTTTTT
. TRBJ2-7 TRBD1 TRBV6-2/TRBV6-3 CASSTISPDTGGTYEQYF TGTGCCAGCAGCACAATTTCGCCAGACACAGGGGGAACCTACGAGCAGTACTTC
few TRBJ2-1 TRBD2 TRBV19 CASSIVGTSVTLF TGTGCCAGTAGTATAGTCGGGACTAGTGTTACTCTCTTC
once TRBJ1-3 . TRBV7-7 CASSPYPTGSGNTIYF TGTGCTAGCAGCCCATATCCGACAGGCTCTGGAAACACCATATATTTT
. TRBJ2-5 TRBD1 TRBV5-1 CASSVTGGGETQYF TGCGCCAGCAGCGTGACAGGGGGCGGAGAGACCCAGTACTTC
once TRBJ2-7 . TRBV6-5 CASSDFRGSSYEQYF TGTGCCAGCAGCGACTTCAGGGGAAGCTCCTACGAGCAGTACTTC
. TRBJ2-1 . TRBV2 CASREIAVSYNEQFF TGTGCCAGCCGGGAGATAGCGGTATCCTACAATGAGCAGTTCTTC
. TRBJ1-1 . TRBV27 CASRGGLWPEAFF TGTGCCAGCAGGGGGGGGCTTTGGCCTGAAGCTTTCTTT
once TRBJ2-7 TRBD2 TRBV11-3 CASSLDECRRQRGLEQYF TGTGCCAGCAGCTTAGATGAGTGTAGGAGACAGCGGGGTCTCGAGCAGTACTTC
. TRBJ2-2 . TRBV6-6 CASSRQPRDTAYDTKNTGELFF TGTGCCAGCAGTCGACAACCACGGGACACGGCGTATGATACGAAGAACACCGGGGAGCTGTTTTTT
many TRBJ2-1 . TRBV19 CASSTTEVDEQFF TGTGCCAGTAGTACGACAGAGGTGGATGAGCAGTTCTTC
once TRBJ1-4 . TRBV28 CASSSGANEKLFF TGTGCCAGCAGTTCCGGTGCCAATGAAAAACTGTTTTTT
. TRBJ1-3 . TRBV6-5 CASSPPGSGNTIYF TGTGCCAGCAGTCCGCCGGGCTCTGGAAACACCATATATTTT
. TRBJ2-1 TRBD2 TRBV4-3 CASSQVLAGDVNAEQFF TGCGCCAGCAGCCAAGTACTAGCGGGAGACGTCAATGCTGAGCAGTTCTTC
once TRBJ2-3 TRBD2 TRBV15 CATSRGGGSGRGDTQYF TGTGCCACCAGCAGAGGCGGCGGTAGCGGGAGGGGAGATACGCAGTATTTT
. TRBJ2-1 . TRBV30 CAWRRRGYNEQFF TGTGCCTGGCGGAGGCGGGGTTACAATGAGCAGTTCTTC
. TRBJ2-5 . TRBV18 CASSQTGTDETQYF TGTGCCAGCTCCCAGACAGGGACTGACGAGACCCAGTACTTC
. TRBJ1-4 TRBD1 TRBV24-1 CATSDSSGTVEKLFF TGTGCCACCAGTGACAGCTCAGGGACAGTTGAAAAACTGTTTTTT
. TRBJ2-7 . TRBV5-1 CASSLEGTGGFTEQYF TGCGCCAGCAGCTTGGAAGGGACTGGGGGGTTTACTGAGCAGTACTTC
once TRBJ1-5 . TRBV18 CASSPLQGGQPQHF TGTGCCAGCTCACCACTGCAGGGTGGACAGCCCCAGCATTTT
once TRBJ1-6 . TRBV28 CASGEGGSPLHF TGTGCCAGCGGGGAGGGGGGTTCACCCCTCCACTTT
few TRBJ2-3 TRBD2 TRBV28 CASEGLAGPDTDTQYF TGTGCCAGCGAGGGACTAGCGGGACCTGACACAGATACGCAGTATTTT
. TRBJ2-1 TRBD2 TRBV7-3 CASSPGTSGIREQFF TGTGCCAGCAGCCCCGGGACTAGCGGGATCCGAGAGCAGTTCTTC
once TRBJ2-2 . TRBV2 CASTTTRATGELFF TGTGCCAGCACCACCACCAGGGCCACCGGGGAGCTGTTTTTT
. TRBJ2-7 TRBD1 TRBV7-9 CASSAPGQGFSYEQYF TGTGCCAGCAGCGCGCCGGGACAGGGATTTTCCTACGAGCAGTACTTC
. TRBJ2-7 . TRBV6-5 CASSYLGQSYEQYF TGTGCCAGCAGTTACCTTGGACAGAGCTACGAGCAGTACTTC
. TRBJ2-2 TRBD2 TRBV5-4 CASSPGGGIDTGELFF TGTGCCAGCAGCCCCGGGGGGGGGATTGACACCGGGGAGCTGTTTTTT
. TRBJ2-5 TRBD1 TRBV2 CASSGPGQGQETQYF TGTGCCAGCAGTGGTCCGGGACAGGGGCAAGAGACCCAGTACTTC
. TRBJ1-3 . TRBV25-1 CASSEARGGTGNTIYF TGTGCCAGCAGTGAAGCGAGGGGGGGTACTGGAAACACCATATATTTT
once TRBJ2-3 . TRBV7-2 CASSLRARGGGTNTDTQYF TGTGCCAGCAGCTTAAGGGCTAGGGGCGGCGGGACGAACACAGATACGCAGTATTTT
. TRBJ1-4 . TRBV30 CAWRAPGLTNEKLFF TGTGCCTGGAGGGCTCCGGGACTCACTAATGAAAAACTGTTTTTT
. TRBJ2-7 . TRBV19 CASSQQVGEQYF TGTGCCAGTAGCCAACAGGTTGGGGAGCAGTACTTC
. TRBJ1-6 TRBD1 TRBV24-1 CATSEWTGGGSPLHF TGTGCCACCAGTGAATGGACAGGGGGCGGTTCACCCCTCCACTTT
. TRBJ1-3 . TRBV28 CASKLGQYSGNTIYF TGTGCCAGCAAACTCGGACAGTACTCTGGAAACACCATATATTTT
. TRBJ2-5 TRBD1 TRBV11-1 CASSPRGQALWETQYF TGTGCCAGCAGCCCGAGAGGACAGGCCTTGTGGGAGACCCAGTACTTC
. TRBJ1-1 . TRBV7-2 CASSLAVGQNTEAFF TGTGCCAGCAGCTTAGCCGTCGGACAGAACACTGAAGCTTTCTTT